The 30 T cell receptor beta chains below all came from one sample that was sequenced in a study of blood T cell repertoires in COVID-19 (dated by TCRdb to the early 2020s). Libraries came from the immunoSEQ multiplex PCR assay. Entries here come from immuneACCESS through TCRdb and include only in-frame sequences with V and J called. Some clones fail to appear in such tables; in the studies checked, an unresolved V gene covers under half of the shortfall, and the cause of the remainder is unknown. Recorded for this sample are just over 75,000 clones; roughly nine tenths of them occurred a single time. The ten largest make up under 5% of the sample. Sequences were obtained from peripheral blood. Receptors originate from a woman over 75 with active or convalescent COVID-19.

The chain links TRBV11-2 to TRBJ2-7, with 8 bases that match TRBD1. CDR3 size: 15 residues. Germline V CDR1 and CDR2: SGHAT, FQNNGV. Trimming cost V 1 base and J 2 bases; bases outside gene matches: 4. The CDR3 DNA reads TGTGCCAGCAGCTTAGGTTCAGGGGGCCCCTACGAGCAGTACTTC. Translation gives CASSLGSGGPYEQYF.

This rearrangement joins TRBV28 to TRBJ1-3; a possible D gene is TRBD1 (6 bases). The CDR3 extends over 15 amino acids. The V end was cut by 4 bases, the J end by 0 bases, with 10 bases between. Germline CDR1 is MDHEN and CDR2 is SYDVKM. CDR3 sequence: CASSSRDNSGNTIYF. The DNA of the CDR3 is TGTGCCAGCAGTTCACGGGACAACTCTGGAAACACCATATATTTT.

V usage is TRBV28 and J usage is TRBJ2-1; D remains unclear. Germline V gene data show CDR1 as MDHEN and CDR2 as SYDVKM. V lost 1 base and J lost 1, with 11 bases in between. This CDR3 contains 16 residues. The CDR3 is CASSLLVASSYNEQFF. The CDR3 nucleotides are TGTGCCAGCAGTTTATTGGTAGCTAGTTCCTACAATGAGCAGTTCTTC.

V is TRBV2 and J is TRBJ2-1, with D tentatively TRBD2 (6 bases). Germline V gene data show CDR1 as SNHLY and CDR2 as FYNNEI. The CDR3 contains 14 residues. Trimming took 6 bases from V and 6 from J, leaving 15 bases between them. CDR3 bases: TGTGCCAGCAGGCGACTAGTAATGGGCAATGAGCAGTTCTTC. As protein: CASRRLVMGNEQFF.

Only one count was recorded for this clone. The chain's CDR3 is CASSGGSGGAGDTQYF. Here the CDR3 DNA reads TGTGCCAGCAGTGGTGGTAGCGGGGGGGCCGGAGATACGCAGTATTTT. V and J are TRBV6-4 and TRBJ2-3, with 11 bases that match TRBD2. Germline lookup yields CDR1 MRHNA and CDR2 SNTAGT. The CDR3 has 16 residues. V gave up 4 bases and J gave up 5 bases; unmatched junction bases: 8.

This clone was seen once. In nucleotides, the CDR3 is TGTGCCAGCAGTCCTTGGGACAGGGGGCAGGCAACTGAAGCTTTCTTT. Translating it yields CASSPWDRGQATEAFF. The chain is built from TRBV27 and TRBJ1-1; 12 nucleotides line up with TRBD1. Trimming at V came to 5 bases and at J to 5 bases, leaving 9 bases not matched to a gene. Germline V CDR1 and CDR2: MNHEY, SMNVEV (reference sequence). The CDR3 is 16 amino acids.

In DNA, the CDR3 is TGTGCCAGCAGCCCTCTTCAGTATGGCTACACCTTC. Protein: CASSPLQYGYTF. This chain joins TRBV28 and TRBJ1-2; no clear D. The germline V gene has CDR1 MDHEN and CDR2 SYDVKM. This CDR3 has 12 amino acids. Trimming left V 6 bases short and J 5 bases short, with 10 bases between.

The chain recombines TRBV2 with TRBJ1-5, with TRBD1 as a possible D gene (5 bases). The length of the CDR3 is 14 residues. Per germline, CDR1 SNHLY and CDR2 FYNNEI. V gave up 4 bases and J gave up 2 bases, with 9 bases separating them. The CDR3 here is CASSAGIGNQPQHF. The CDR3 DNA sequence: TGTGCCAGCAGTGCAGGGATCGGCAATCAGCCCCAGCATTTT.

V and J are TRBV28 and TRBJ1-2; D is ambiguous. The germline gives CDR1 MDHEN, CDR2 SYDVKM. This CDR3 is built from 11 residues. The V gene lost 1 base and the J gene lost 5 bases, with 2 bases spanning the gap. Here the CDR3 reads CASSLSYGYTF. The CDR3 bases are TGTGCCAGCAGTTTATCTTATGGCTACACCTTC.

V usage is TRBV6-5 and J usage is TRBJ2-7, with TRBD2 identical over 10 bases. J was trimmed by 8 bases and V by 4 bases; bases with no gene match: 8. Looked up from germline, CDR1 is MNHEY and CDR2 is SVGAGI. The CDR3 totals 14 residues. The CDR3 nucleotides are TGTGCCAGCAGTTTCACCTCTAGCGGGAGTCAGCAGTACTTC. It translates to CASSFTSSGSQQYF.

This clone was seen a few times. The chain is built from TRBV28 and TRBJ2-2, with 10 nucleotides matching TRBD1. The CDR3 loop spans 17 amino acids. Trimming removed 4 bases from V and 8 bases from J; junction bases left unmatched: 13. The V gene's germline CDR1 is MDHEN and CDR2 SYDVKM. CDR3 coding DNA: TGTGCCAGCAGTTCCATGGGGGGACAGGGGTTTGTAGGGGAGCTGTTTTTT. This translates into CASSSMGGQGFVGELFF.

The gene calls are TRBV28 and TRBJ2-5, with TRBD2 matching over 15 bases. V lost 5 bases, J lost 5 bases, and 6 bases stayed unmatched. The germline CDR1 and CDR2 sequences are MDHEN and SYDVKM. The CDR3 is 16 amino acids. CDR3 in DNA: TGTGCCAGCAGTCCGGGACTAGCGGGAGGAAGGGAGACCCAGTACTTC. Amino acids: CASSPGLAGGRETQYF.

This chain links TRBV5-4 with TRBJ2-2, with 9 bases aligning to TRBD1. The CDR3 runs to 18 residues. Germline assignment: CDR1 SGHNT and CDR2 YYREEE (reference sequence). V shed 0 bases and J 6 bases; nucleotides not matched to a gene: 12. This CDR3 is CASSLGPPRGQGAGELFF. CDR3 nucleotides: TGTGCCAGCAGCTTGGGCCCCCCACGGGGACAGGGCGCCGGGGAGCTGTTTTTT.

The V and J genes are TRBV6-5 and TRBJ1-2; possibly TRBD1 for D (5 bases). The length of the CDR3 is 14 residues. V lost 5 bases, J lost 5 bases, and 15 bases lay in between. Germline V gives CDR1 MNHEY, CDR2 SVGAGI. DNA for the CDR3: TGTGCCAGCAGTCCAGACAGTGGTTCTTATGGCTACACCTTC. This codes for CASSPDSGSYGYTF.

The rearrangement links TRBV7-9 to TRBJ2-1; 8 nucleotides agree with TRBD1. Per the germline V gene, CDR1 is SEHNR and CDR2 is FQNEAQ (reference sequence). The ends lost 5 bases at V and 8 bases at J; junction bases unmatched: 14. The CDR3 loop spans 16 amino acids. The CDR3 here is CASSAARTGLDDEQFF. CDR3 nucleotides: TGTGCCAGCAGCGCAGCGAGGACAGGGCTGGACGATGAGCAGTTCTTC.

This chain uses TRBV20-1 with TRBJ2-7, with unresolved D. The germline V gene has CDR1 DFQATT and CDR2 SNEGSKA (reference sequence). This CDR3 is 13 amino acids long. The V end was cut by 3 bases, the J end by 1 base, with 10 bases between. This chain's CDR3 is CSASNAPSYEQYF. CDR3 DNA sequence: TGCAGTGCTAGTAATGCGCCGTCCTACGAGCAGTACTTC.

The chain is built from TRBV5-1 and TRBJ1-3; D ambiguous. This CDR3 is 14 amino acids long. V was clipped by 1 base and J by 2 bases, with 7 bases between them. Per the germline V gene, CDR1 is SGHRS and CDR2 is YFSETQ. CDR3 DNA: TGCGCCAGCAGCTTGACCGGGGCTGGAAACACCATATATTTT. Residues: CASSLTGAGNTIYF.

This sequence joins TRBV18 and TRBJ1-1, with TRBD1 matching over 8 bases. This CDR3 has 13 residues. Unmatched junction bases numbered 2, after V lost 8 bases and J lost 0 bases. The germline V gene encodes CDR1 KGHSH and CDR2 LQKENI. The chain's CDR3 is CASRQGLNTEAFF. In DNA, the CDR3 is TGTGCCAGCAGACAGGGGTTGAACACTGAAGCTTTCTTT.

The V gene is TRBV28, the J gene TRBJ1-2, with TRBD1 as a possible D gene (6 bases). Germline assignment: CDR1 MDHEN and CDR2 SYDVKM. The V end was cut by 4 bases, the J end by 4 bases, with 19 bases between. CDR3 length: 16 residues. The CDR3 spells CASSSPAWTVTYGYTF. The DNA of the CDR3 is TGTGCCAGCAGTTCCCCAGCGTGGACAGTTACCTATGGCTACACCTTC.

The genes are TRBV19 and TRBJ2-7; D might be TRBD1 (5 bases). Germline CDR1 reads LNHDA; CDR2 reads SQIVND (reference sequence). CDR3 length equals 17 residues. With 3 bases removed from V and 5 bases from J, the gap between germline ends came to 23 bases. This CDR3 reads CASSIEWGGNRQHEQYF. The DNA of the CDR3 is TGTGCCAGTAGTATTGAATGGGGCGGCAACCGTCAGCACGAGCAGTACTTC.

The chain combines TRBV5-5 with TRBJ2-1; 10 bases align to TRBD2. V was clipped by 0 bases and J by 6 bases; unmatched bases: 3. CDR1 is SGHKS and CDR2 is YYEKEE in the germline V gene (reference sequence). The CDR3 sequence is 15 residues long. This chain's CDR3 is CASSLAVAGGNEQFF. For the CDR3, the DNA is TGTGCCAGCAGCTTGGCCGTAGCGGGAGGCAATGAGCAGTTCTTC.

This clone was seen once. This chain joins TRBV6-2 or TRBV6-3 and TRBJ2-1; 10 bases agree with TRBD2. CDR1 is MNHEY and CDR2 is SVGEGT in the germline V gene. J gave up 3 bases and V 6 bases, and 5 bases lay outside the gene matches. This CDR3 has 15 amino acids. The CDR3 sequence: CASSLSGGDYNEQFF. CDR3 sequence (DNA): TGTGCCAGCAGCTTAAGCGGGGGGGACTACAATGAGCAGTTCTTC.

In DNA, the CDR3 is TGTGCCAGCAGCCAAGTACAGGGCTACGAGCAGTACTTC. This codes for CASSQVQGYEQYF. The rearrangement uses TRBV14 and TRBJ2-7; tentatively, D is TRBD1 (6 bases). The germline V gene encodes CDR1 SGHDN and CDR2 FVKESK. V was trimmed by 1 base and J by 3 bases, leaving 7 bases between them. This CDR3 spans 13 amino acids.

This chain connects TRBV5-1 to TRBJ2-5; 7 nucleotides agree with TRBD2. The germline gives CDR1 SGHRS, CDR2 YFSETQ. CDR3 length equals 16 residues. With 4 bases clipped from V and 5 bases from J, the junction kept 14 bases outside the gene matches. The CDR3 spells CASSPSRASGMETQYF. Here the CDR3 DNA reads TGCGCCAGCAGCCCCTCTAGGGCCAGCGGGATGGAGACCCAGTACTTC.

The V call is TRBV10-1, the J call TRBJ2-6; 7 bases line up with TRBD1. CDR3 length: 15 residues. Per the germline V gene, CDR1 is WNHNN and CDR2 is SYGVQD (reference sequence). Unmatched junction bases numbered 3, after V lost 7 bases and J lost 0 bases. The CDR3 region has the DNA TGCGCCAGCAATACAGGGGCCTCTGGGGCCAACGTCCTGACTTTC. Its protein is CASNTGASGANVLTF.

The V call is TRBV27, the J call TRBJ1-2, with no clear D. Germline loops: CDR1 MNHEY, CDR2 SMNVEV (reference sequence). This CDR3 is built from 14 residues. Deletions cut 1 base from V and 3 bases from J, with 9 bases between. The CDR3 sequence is CASSLWEGHYGYTF. CDR3 in DNA: TGTGCCAGCAGTTTATGGGAGGGCCACTATGGCTACACCTTC.

This chain joins TRBV19 and TRBJ2-7; no clear D. The V gene lost 4 bases and the J gene lost 0 bases, with 13 bases spanning the gap. Germline-derived CDR1 and CDR2 are LNHDA and SQIVND (reference sequence). The CDR3 totals 15 residues. The CDR3 sequence is CASSRTPTGSYEQYF. CDR3 DNA: TGTGCCAGTAGTAGAACCCCGACTGGCTCCTACGAGCAGTACTTC.

The chain carries TRBV27 and TRBJ2-1; TRBD1 agrees at 7 bases. The CDR3 is 14 residues long. Per germline, CDR1 MNHEY and CDR2 SMNVEV (reference sequence). V dropped 6 bases and J dropped 8; count of bases not matched to a gene: 10. CDR3 in DNA: TGTGCCAGCAGCACGGTGACAGGGTTTGATGAGCAGTTCTTC. Its translation: CASSTVTGFDEQFF.

The gene calls are TRBV27 and TRBJ2-1, with TRBD1 matching 7 bases. Germline CDR1 and CDR2: MNHEY and SMNVEV (reference sequence). The J segment lost 5 bases and the V segment lost 2 bases, leaving 6 bases of the junction unmatched. CDR3 length equals 15 residues. CDR3 bases: TGTGCCAGCAGTTTAGGGTCAGGGGGAGACAATGAGCAGTTCTTC. The encoded protein is CASSLGSGGDNEQFF.

This clone occurred a few times. The V and J genes are TRBV3-1 (or the pseudogene TRBV3-2) and TRBJ1-3; D not resolved. V lost 5 bases and J lost 0, with 11 bases in between. The CDR3 has 15 residues. The germline V gene encodes CDR1 LGHDT and CDR2 YNNKEL (reference sequence). CDR3 region: CASSSKQSSGNTIYF. The CDR3 DNA reads TGTGCCAGCAGCTCCAAACAGAGCTCTGGAAACACCATATATTTT.